This note documents a single TCR beta chain sequence. One end of the junction varies from germline; a read error may be responsible. The CDR3 sequence is 15 residues long. The germline V gene encodes CDR1 SGHAT and CDR2 FQNNGV. This record comes from a study of tumor-infiltrating lymphocytes in primary liver carcinoma. The investigators made TCR beta cDNA from about 500 ng total RNA, using a constant-region primer. Slightly modified ARM-PCR with three nested multiplex PCR rounds yielded TCR beta libraries. TRBV1-TRBV30 forward primers and a C-beta reverse primer were used in the first two PCR rounds, which each ran for 9 to 10 cycles. TCRdb ran MiXCR on the multiplex PCR reads and lists one entry per CDR3 protein. The profile shows some 180,000 distinct CDR3 sequences, just under 85% of them singletons. The source material, about 20-30 mg of unsorted bulk tissue, was used to co-extract RNA and DNA.

This receptor was obtained from a man aged 35 to 55 with primary liver carcinoma and hepatitis B virus infection. The specimen sequenced was tumor tissue from primary liver carcinoma. The V gene is TRBV11-2, the J gene TRBJ2-5; a weak D match, TRBD2 (5 bases). CDR3 sequence (DNA): TGTGCCAGCAGCCCCGTCGGGATAGTTCCAGAGACCCAGTATTTC. Translation gives CASSPVGIVPETQYF.